The T cell receptor (beta chain) described here comes from a study of shared clonotypes between healthy human individuals. About the research overall: For every donor, three CD4 naive, three CD4 memory, two CD8 naive and one CD8 memory plates were used. Whole-study results and caveats: Apart from blood, nothing was sampled; tissue repertoires likely differ.

TCRdb keeps only in-frame clones here, not all; method: immunoSEQ multiplex PCR. This table has fewer than 3 million clones, about nine tenths appearing once. The CDR3 has 15 residues. V lost 0 bases and J lost 4, with 9 bases in between. Germline lookup yields CDR1 SGHVS and CDR2 FQNEAQ. Regarding this clone: Its antigen is not identified.

Material: naive CD4+ T cells from PBMCs. Documented subset: CD45RA+ positively selected. The chain combines TRBV7-8 with TRBJ2-2; D is ambiguous. This receptor was obtained from a man aged 18 to 30 in good health. Some clones in this sample may be carry-over from other donors' samples. CDR3 sequence reads: CASSLAGVSTGELFF. CDR3 sequence (DNA): TGTGCCAGCAGCTTAGCAGGAGTGAGCACCGGGGAGCTGTTTTTT.